This T cell receptor (beta chain) was documented in a study of shared clonotypes between healthy human individuals. Everyone who donated was a Caucasian adult who lived in Nashville, Tennessee. The study separated CD4+ cells into CD45RA+ naive and CD45RA-negative memory subsets. TCRdb's table, derived via immunoSEQ multiplex PCR, lists solely in-frame clones and lacks some. This sample has approximately 1.1 million clones; about four fifths occur once, and the top ten carry 0.5% to 0.6%. The CDR3 loop spans 16 amino acids. The V gene lost 5 bases and the J gene lost 3 bases, with 16 bases spanning the gap. CDR1 is SGHTA, CDR2 FQGTGA, per germline.

V and J are TRBV7-3 and TRBJ2-2; possible D gene TRBD1, 6 bases. The sample comprised memory CD4+ T cells from PBMCs. Stated subset: CD45RA-negative fraction. The source is a man aged 18 to 30 in good health. Some clones in this sample may be carry-over from other donors' samples. CDR3 region: CASSPVWAGDTGELFF. CDR3 nucleotide sequence: TGTGCCAGCAGCCCAGTGTGGGCAGGGGACACCGGGGAGCTGTTTTTT.